A selection of T cell receptor beta chains follows, all from one sample in a study of cytomegalovirus exposure and HLA in healthy donors. This table comes from immunoSEQ multiplex PCR, and its TCRdb copy is limited to in-frame clones, with some not included. Of about 150,000 clones listed, about 86% are singletons. What was sequenced was PBMCs. The receptors originated from a human donor in good health. The CDR3 runs from the conserved cysteine through the conserved F or W. D genes are given only for firm matches. Rows may omit the clone size; those that give it use once, few, many or a size class.

TRBJ1-1	TRBV29-1	.	.	CSVIEGTGNTEAFF	TGCAGCGTTATCGAGGGTACTGGGAACACTGAAGCTTTCTTT
TRBJ2-3	TRBV5-1	TRBD1	once	CASSSGTGWSTDTQYF	TGCGCCAGCAGCTCCGGGACAGGGTGGAGCACAGATACGCAGTATTTT
TRBJ2-3	TRBV5-5	TRBD2	.	CASSFLHWGSSGDTQYF	TGTGCCAGCAGCTTTCTTCATTGGGGTTCTAGCGGTGATACGCAGTATTTT
TRBJ2-1	TRBV7-9	TRBD2	.	CASRAGTSGRGYGEQFF	TGTGCCAGCAGAGCAGGGACTAGCGGGAGGGGGTATGGTGAGCAGTTCTTC
TRBJ1-6	TRBV4-1	TRBD1	few	CASSQGTGGGNSPLHF	TGCGCCAGCAGCCAAGGGACAGGGGGCGGTAATTCACCCCTCCACTTT
TRBJ2-7	TRBV4-1	.	.	CASSGLLPGVGTYEQYF	TGCGCCAGCAGCGGTTTATTGCCCGGGGTGGGGACCTACGAGCAGTACTTC
TRBJ2-3	TRBV28	TRBD2	once	CASTTGLSGADTQYF	TGTGCCAGCACCACCGGACTGAGCGGGGCAGATACGCAGTATTTT
TRBJ2-2	TRBV7-9	TRBD1	.	CASSFGQGNTGELFF	TGTGCCAGCAGCTTCGGACAGGGGAACACCGGGGAGCTGTTTTTT
TRBJ1-2	TRBV6-5	.	few	CASSHRSYGYTF	TGTGCCAGCAGCCATAGATCCTATGGCTACACCTTC
TRBJ1-1	TRBV2	.	.	CASSDDRNTEAFF	TGTGCCAGCAGTGACGACAGGAACACTGAAGCTTTCTTT
TRBJ1-1	TRBV11-2	TRBD1	.	CASSLAGQMNTEAFF	TGTGCCAGCAGCTTAGCGGGACAGATGAACACTGAAGCTTTCTTT
TRBJ1-5	TRBV27	TRBD1	.	CASSLVLDRDNQPQHF	TGTGCCAGCAGTTTAGTCCTCGACAGGGACAATCAGCCCCAGCATTTT
TRBJ2-7	TRBV7-9	TRBD2	.	CASSLSSTSGRNEQYF	TGTGCCAGCAGCCTCAGTTCGACTAGCGGGAGAAACGAGCAGTACTTC
TRBJ2-2	TRBV19	.	few	CASRFAGELFF	TGTGCCAGTAGATTCGCCGGGGAGCTGTTTTTT
TRBJ2-1	TRBV7-6	TRBD2	.	CASSLGVAGNNEQFF	TGTGCCAGCAGCTTAGGGGTAGCGGGAAATAATGAGCAGTTCTTC
TRBJ2-7	TRBV29-1	TRBD1	once	CSARRTGRIEQYF	TGCAGCGCCCGTAGGACAGGGAGGATCGAGCAGTACTTC
TRBJ2-7	TRBV5-1	.	.	CASSLVGGVEQYF	TGCGCCAGCAGCTTGGTTGGAGGGGTCGAGCAGTACTTC
TRBJ2-7	TRBV5-6	.	.	CASSGGTYEQYF	TGTGCCAGCAGCGGGGGGACCTACGAGCAGTACTTC
TRBJ1-1	TRBV5-1	.	.	CASSFDRMNTEAFF	TGCGCCAGCAGCTTTGACAGAATGAACACTGAAGCTTTCTTT
TRBJ1-2	TRBV18	TRBD1	.	CASSRSGTGASYGYTF	TGTGCCAGCTCCCGATCTGGGACAGGGGCTAGCTATGGCTACACCTTC
TRBJ2-1	TRBV5-6	.	once	CASSLDRGNEQFF	TGTGCCAGCAGCTTGGATAGGGGCAATGAGCAGTTCTTC
TRBJ2-5	TRBV18	TRBD2	.	CASSPMGLAGSETQYF	TGTGCCAGCTCACCAATGGGACTAGCGGGGTCGGAGACCCAGTACTTC
TRBJ1-5	TRBV2	.	few	CASSLQGGSNQPQHF	TGTGCCAGCAGCCTTCAGGGAGGTAGCAATCAGCCCCAGCATTTT
TRBJ1-1	TRBV5-5	.	.	CASSLDSMNTEAFF	TGTGCCAGCAGCCTGGACAGCATGAACACTGAAGCTTTCTTT
TRBJ2-3	TRBV6-4	TRBD2	once	CASSPAAGGADTQYF	TGTGCCAGCAGTCCGGCAGCGGGGGGCGCCGATACGCAGTATTTT
TRBJ1-2	TRBV10-3	TRBD1	.	CAITPDREIGYTF	TGTGCCATCACCCCGGACAGGGAGATTGGCTACACCTTC
TRBJ1-4	TRBV25-1	.	.	CASSEYIGEATNEKLFF	TGTGCCAGCAGTGAATATATAGGGGAGGCAACTAATGAAAAACTGTTTTTT
TRBJ1-6	TRBV5-4	TRBD1	.	CASSTGVLKQGAPLHF	TGTGCCAGCAGCACAGGGGTACTTAAACAGGGGGCACCCCTCCACTTT
TRBJ1-4	TRBV4-1	.	.	CASSQLTSEKLFF	TGCGCCAGCAGCCAACTGACTAGTGAAAAACTGTTTTTT
TRBJ2-3	TRBV1	.	.	CTSSQGERGGVTDTQYF	TGCACCAGCAGCCAAGGGGAGCGGGGAGGCGTGACAGATACGCAGTATTTT
TRBJ2-7	TRBV5-1	.	.	CASSLDGQNYEQYF	TGCGCCAGCAGCTTGGATGGGCAGAACTACGAGCAGTACTTC
TRBJ2-1	TRBV27	.	.	CASSWDSLYREQFF	TGTGCCAGCAGCTGGGACTCCTTATACCGTGAGCAGTTCTTC
TRBJ2-2	TRBV7-2	.	.	CASSIQGGIEKELFF	TGTGCCAGCAGCATACAGGGGGGGATCGAAAAAGAGCTGTTTTTT
TRBJ2-1	TRBV11-2	TRBD1	.	CASSSRQGSYNEQFF	TGTGCCAGCAGCTCCCGACAGGGAAGCTACAATGAGCAGTTCTTC
TRBJ2-1	TRBV19	TRBD1	.	CASSIQQGSTFYNEQFF	TGTGCCAGTAGTATTCAACAGGGGTCAACCTTCTACAATGAGCAGTTCTTC
TRBJ2-3	TRBV29-1	TRBD2	.	CSVDTSGTDTQYF	TGCAGCGTTGATACTAGCGGCACAGATACGCAGTATTTT
TRBJ1-2	TRBV18	TRBD1	.	CASSPPVGGSGYGYTF	TGTGCCAGCTCACCACCGGTAGGGGGCTCGGGCTATGGCTACACCTTC
TRBJ2-3	TRBV7-2	.	.	CASSLGREDTQYF	TGTGCCAGCAGCTTAGGGAGGGAAGATACGCAGTATTTT
TRBJ2-7	TRBV7-2	TRBD2	.	CASSPTSQLALKEYEQYF	TGTGCCAGCAGCCCGACCAGCCAACTAGCGCTAAAGGAGTACGAGCAGTACTTC
TRBJ1-2	TRBV27	.	few	CASSSTGISGYTF	TGTGCCAGCAGCTCTACAGGGATTAGTGGCTACACCTTC
TRBJ2-6	TRBV9	.	.	CASSVEGGGANVLTF	TGTGCCAGCAGCGTGGAGGGTGGAGGGGCCAACGTCCTGACTTTC
TRBJ1-2	TRBV7-9	.	.	CASSPGRAGTYGYGYTF	TGTGCCAGCAGCCCCGGGAGGGCAGGGACGTATGGGTATGGCTACACCTTC